A single sample gave rise to the 17 T cell receptor beta chains below, sequenced in a study of regulatory T cells in long-lasting Graves disease. Time point: newly diagnosed GD, antithyroid drugs for less than 3 months. Generation of the TCR library employed RNA extracted from PBMCs. TCR beta libraries were built with iRepertoire HTBI primers and Arm-PCR of CDR3 regions. In TCRdb, the multiplex PCR reads were re-called with MiXCR into one record per CDR3 protein. The data show roughly 530,000 distinct CDR3 sequences, about 16% seen once. These sequences were also reported in another study, on T cells in Graves' hyperthyroidism and ophthalmopathy.

This material consisted of peripheral blood mononuclear cells (PBMCs), taken at new diagnosis, from a patient treated with antithyroid drugs. The receptors here all came from a woman aged 40 to 65 with Graves disease.

The V gene is TRBV3-1, the J gene TRBJ1-1; tentatively, D is TRBD1 (6 bases). Looked up from germline, CDR1 is LGHDT and CDR2 is YNNKEL (reference sequence). The V end lost 0 bases, the J end lost 0 bases, and 8 bases lay between the germline ends. The CDR3 has 15 amino acids. The CDR3 reads CASSQDRQVNTEAFF. The CDR3 nucleotides read TGTGCCAGCAGCCAAGATAGACAGGTGAACACTGAAGCTTTCTTT.

This clonotype was seen a few times. The chain uses TRBV5-1 and TRBJ2-4; 16 positions match TRBD2. CDR1 and CDR2 (germline): SGHRS, YFSETQ. This CDR3 has 19 residues. V was pared by 0 bases and J by 0 bases, with 3 bases of the junction left unmatched. DNA for the CDR3: TGCGCCAGCAGCTTGGCCGGGACTAGCGGGGGGGGAGCCAAAAACATTCAGTACTTC. Translation: CASSLAGTSGGGAKNIQYF.

In regard to this clonotype: This sequence may be a read error, since a much larger clone differs from it by one base. V gene TRBV12-3 or TRBV12-4 combines with J gene TRBJ2-7; the match to TRBD2 covers 10 bases. CDR3 length: 13 residues. The CDR3 region has the DNA TGTGCCAGCGGTTTAACTAGCGGGGCCGAGCAGTACTTC. As protein: CASGLTSGAEQYF.

This clonotype was counted at least ten times. This CDR3 is CAISTGRGWDGYTF. In DNA form, the CDR3 reads TGTGCCATCAGCACCGGTCGGGGCTGGGATGGCTACACCTTC. The chain recombines TRBV10-3 with TRBJ1-2; a possible D gene is TRBD1 (5 bases). The ends were cut back, 6 bases at V and 6 bases at J, with 17 bases in the middle. Per germline, CDR1 ENHRY and CDR2 SYGVKD. CDR3 length: 14 residues.

This clonotype was recorded at least ten times. V is TRBV12-3 or TRBV12-4 and J is TRBJ1-2, with D possibly being TRBD1 (6 bases). Deletions cut 7 bases from V and 7 bases from J, with 16 bases between. The CDR3 loop spans 13 amino acids. The CDR3 loop reads CASTPIQGAGYTF. For the CDR3, the DNA is TGTGCCAGCACCCCAATACAGGGCGCTGGCTACACCTTC.

This clonotype was seen many times. V and J are TRBV2 and TRBJ2-7; D is possibly TRBD1 (5 bases). The germline V gene encodes CDR1 SNHLY and CDR2 FYNNEI. The CDR3 has 12 residues. Trimming took off 6 bases at V and 2 bases at J, with 8 bases between the two ends. The DNA of the CDR3 is TGTGCCAGCAGATCGGACACCTACGAGCAGTACTTC. Encoded protein: CASRSDTYEQYF. Variable domain in full (rest from reference TRBV2 and TRBJ2-7): EPEVTQTPSHQVTQMGQEVILRCVPISNHLYFYWYRQILGQKVEFLVSFYNNEISEKSEIFDDQFSVERPDGSNFTLKIRSTKLEDSAMYFCASRSDTYEQYFGPGTRLTVT.

This clonotype was counted ten times or more. The chain carries TRBV27 and TRBJ1-3; D gene ambiguous. The germline V gene encodes CDR1 MNHEY and CDR2 SMNVEV (reference sequence). The V end was cut by 6 bases, the J end by 4 bases, with 13 bases between. The CDR3 totals 14 residues. The CDR3 DNA reads TGTGCCAGCAGCCGAGAGGCAGGAGGAAACACCATATATTTT. Translating gives CASSREAGGNTIYF.

The gene calls are TRBV20-1 and TRBJ2-7, with a tentative D call TRBD1 (6 bases). V dropped 7 bases and J dropped 6 bases, with 13 bases sitting between them. Germline-derived CDR1 and CDR2 are DFQATT and SNEGSKA (reference sequence). This CDR3 has 11 residues. CDR3 coding DNA: TGCAGTGGTTACAGGGCGGGCGAGCAGTACTTC. Translation: CSGYRAGEQYF.

For this clonotype: This clone may be a read error of a much larger clone one base away. The chain recombines TRBV6-5 with TRBJ1-5; perhaps TRBD1 as D (5 bases). V was pared by 2 bases and J by 6 bases, with 11 bases between. Per germline, CDR1 MNHEY and CDR2 SVGAGI. This CDR3 is built from 14 residues. CDR3 coding DNA: TGTGCCAGCAGTTACGGAGGGGAGGGTCAGCCCCAGCATTTT. Translated, it gives CASSYGGEGQPQHF.

This clonotype was recorded at least ten times. The chain employs TRBV20-1 and TRBJ2-7, with TRBD1 matching over 8 bases. Germline V gives CDR1 DFQATT, CDR2 SNEGSKA (reference sequence). The V segment lost 5 bases and the J segment 5 bases; nucleotides outside the gene matches: 5. The CDR3 has 12 residues. The CDR3 reads CSARTGLDEQYF. In DNA, the CDR3 is TGCAGTGCTCGGACAGGGCTCGACGAGCAGTACTTC.

This clonotype appeared many times. The V gene is TRBV6-2 or TRBV6-3, the J gene TRBJ1-5, with D perhaps matching TRBD1 (6 bases). This CDR3 region has 19 residues. Trimming shortened V by 6 bases and J by 2 bases, and 26 bases separated the two germline ends. Germline values: CDR1 MNHEY, CDR2 SVGEGT. The CDR3 loop reads CASRGYRDISEGGNQPQHF. CDR3 coding DNA: TGTGCCAGCAGGGGATACCGGGACATCTCAGAGGGAGGCAATCAGCCCCAGCATTTT.

The chain couples TRBV19 to TRBJ2-3, with a tentative D call TRBD2 (6 bases). Germline V gene data show CDR1 as LNHDA and CDR2 as SQIVND (reference sequence). The V end was cut by 11 bases, the J end by 1 base, with 16 bases between. This CDR3 region has 14 residues. CDR3 region: CAAGTQGGTDTQYF. For the CDR3, the DNA is TGTGCCGCCGGGACTCAAGGGGGCACAGATACGCAGTATTTT.

This chain joins TRBV6-1 and TRBJ1-6; 8 positions match TRBD1. Germline assignment: CDR1 MNHNS and CDR2 SASEGT. The trim removed 6 bases at V and 7 bases at J, leaving 14 bases unmatched. This CDR3 contains 17 residues. CDR3 region: CASRARTGNVRNSPLHF. The CDR3 DNA is TGTGCCAGCAGGGCCAGGACAGGGAACGTAAGAAATTCACCCCTCCACTTT.

The sample holds many counts of this clonotype. V gene TRBV7-9 combines with J gene TRBJ2-5; D may be TRBD2 (5 bases). CDR3 length: 13 amino acids. Germline V lookup: CDR1 SEHNR, CDR2 FQNEAQ (reference sequence). Trimming removed 3 bases from V and 4 bases from J, with 9 bases in between. The CDR3 DNA follows: TGTGCCAGCAGCTTCCGGGGATCAGAGACCCAGTACTTC. Its protein product is CASSFRGSETQYF.

This clonotype showed up many times. CDR3 nucleotide sequence: TGTGCCAGCAGCGGGGCTAGCTCCTACGAGCAGTACTTC. Protein sequence: CASSGASSYEQYF. The chain has TRBV9 and TRBJ2-7; no definite D call. CDR1 SGDLS and CDR2 YYNGEE come from the germline V gene. Trimming shortened V by 3 bases and J by 0 bases, and 7 bases separated the two germline ends. The CDR3 covers 13 residues.

The CDR3 here is CSASGATLNSGNTIYF. CDR3 nucleotide sequence: TGCAGTGCTAGTGGGGCAACGCTGAACTCTGGAAACACCATATATTTT. The chain uses TRBV20-1 and TRBJ1-3, with D perhaps TRBD1 (5 bases). The CDR3 runs to 16 residues. Trimming took 3 bases from V and 0 from J, leaving 15 bases between them. Germline V lookup: CDR1 DFQATT, CDR2 SNEGSKA (reference sequence).

This clonotype occurred many times. The rearrangement links TRBV3-1 to TRBJ1-5; possible D gene TRBD1, 6 bases. The CDR3 has 16 amino acids. Trimming removed 0 bases from V and 4 bases from J, with 13 bases in between. Germline V gene sequence: CDR1 LGHDT, CDR2 YNNKEL (reference sequence). For the CDR3, the DNA is TGTGCCAGCAGCCAAGATTTTCAGGGGATGAATCAGCCCCAGCATTTT. As protein: CASSQDFQGMNQPQHF.